A selection of T cell receptor beta chains follows, all from one sample in a study of memory CD4+ T cells and cytomegalovirus serostatus. The method was immunoSEQ multiplex PCR; TCRdb's version includes in-frame clones alone and lacks a portion of them. Here the sample spans about 92,000 clones, about 80% being singletons. The sequencing sample was made of memory CD4+ T cells from blood. All receptors derive from an adult in good health and CMV-seropositive. The CDR3 runs from the conserved cysteine through the conserved F or W. Fields, in order: clone size, J gene, D gene, V gene, CDR3 protein, CDR3 DNA. D genes are given only for firm matches. Clone size is given for some rows only: seen once, a few or many times, or a class if the clone is expanded.

.	TRBJ2-4	.	TRBV7-2	CASSSGLAKNIQYF	TGTGCCAGCAGCTCGGGACTAGCCAAAAACATTCAGTACTTC
.	TRBJ1-1	.	TRBV7-2	CASSLEAGVAFF	TGTGCCAGCAGCTTAGAAGCTGGTGTAGCTTTCTTT
.	TRBJ2-1	TRBD2	TRBV4-3	CASSPFSGTSGNSYNEQFF	TGCGCCAGCAGCCCCTTCTCCGGGACTAGCGGGAATTCCTACAATGAGCAGTTCTTC
.	TRBJ2-1	.	TRBV28	CASSLNYGGLINEQFF	TGTGCCAGCAGTTTAAATTATGGGGGGCTGATCAATGAGCAGTTCTTC
.	TRBJ2-7	.	TRBV18	CASSERSPYEQYF	TGTGCCAGCTCAGAACGGTCGCCCTACGAGCAGTACTTC
.	TRBJ2-5	.	TRBV30	CAWSVGGGSGTQYF	TGTGCCTGGAGTGTAGGGGGCGGGAGTGGGACCCAGTACTTC
.	TRBJ2-1	.	TRBV5-6	CASSLGGISYNEQFF	TGTGCCAGCAGCTTGGGCGGGATTAGCTACAATGAGCAGTTCTTC
.	TRBJ2-3	.	TRBV18	CASSPIEDTQYF	TGTGCCAGCTCACCAATAGAAGATACGCAGTATTTT
.	TRBJ1-1	TRBD1	TRBV6-1	CASRETGGVTEAFF	TGTGCCAGCAGAGAGACAGGGGGGGTTACTGAAGCTTTCTTT
.	TRBJ2-5	.	TRBV5-1	CASSLGTIGETQYF	TGCGCCAGCAGCTTGGGTACTATTGGGGAGACCCAGTACTTC
once	TRBJ2-7	.	TRBV7-2	CASSLAPGAYEQYF	TGTGCCAGCAGCTTAGCACCCGGGGCCTACGAGCAGTACTTC
.	TRBJ2-1	TRBD1	TRBV4-3	CASSRTGTGIDEQFF	TGCGCCAGCAGCCGGACCGGGACAGGGATCGATGAGCAGTTCTTC
.	TRBJ2-3	.	TRBV19	CASNKGSSTDTQYF	TGTGCCAGTAACAAGGGTTCTAGCACAGATACGCAGTATTTT
.	TRBJ1-6	.	TRBV5-1	CASSPQGDYNSPLHF	TGCGCCAGCAGCCCACAAGGGGACTATAATTCACCCCTCCACTTT
.	TRBJ1-1	TRBD1	TRBV7-2	CASSLAAGTGGAEAFF	TGTGCCAGCAGCTTAGCCGCCGGGACAGGGGGGGCTGAAGCTTTCTTT
.	TRBJ1-1	TRBD1	TRBV10-3	CAIRGQVSTEAFF	TGTGCCATCAGGGGACAGGTGAGCACTGAAGCTTTCTTT
.	TRBJ2-7	TRBD1	TRBV18	CASSPPRTGMNEQYF	TGTGCCAGCTCACCACCCCGGACAGGGATGAACGAGCAGTACTTC
.	TRBJ2-5	TRBD2	TRBV11-3	CASSPPRLAGQETQYF	TGTGCCAGCAGCCCCCCCCGACTAGCGGGGCAAGAGACCCAGTACTTC
.	TRBJ2-5	TRBD2	TRBV28	CASRPGLAGHHRYF	TGTGCCAGCAGACCGGGACTAGCGGGACACCACCGGTACTTC
.	TRBJ1-2	TRBD1	TRBV6-1	CASRATGTAGYTF	TGTGCCAGCAGGGCAACCGGGACAGCCGGCTACACCTTC
once	TRBJ1-6	TRBD1	TRBV7-9	CASSPGGGQKNSPLHF	TGTGCCAGCAGCCCAGGGGGCGGGCAGAAAAATTCACCCCTCCACTTT
.	TRBJ2-1	TRBD1	TRBV19	CATGQGTYNEQFF	TGTGCCACAGGACAGGGCACCTACAATGAGCAGTTCTTC
.	TRBJ2-2	.	TRBV10-1	CASSGVGTGELFF	TGCGCCAGCAGCGGGGTTGGCACCGGGGAGCTGTTTTTT
.	TRBJ2-7	TRBD1	TRBV18	CASSPPSVGTGIGEQYF	TGTGCCAGCTCACCACCGAGTGTGGGGACAGGGATTGGCGAGCAGTACTTC
.	TRBJ2-1	.	TRBV10-3	CAISPSSYEQFF	TGTGCCATCAGCCCCTCCTCGTATGAGCAGTTCTTC
.	TRBJ1-2	TRBD1	TRBV9	CASSGRTGDYGYTF	TGTGCCAGCAGCGGGAGGACAGGGGATTATGGCTACACCTTC
.	TRBJ2-7	.	TRBV28	CASSPPGSGEQYF	TGTGCCAGCAGTCCACCGGGGAGCGGCGAGCAGTACTTC
.	TRBJ1-3	TRBD1	TRBV7-8	CASSLQGASGNTIYF	TGTGCCAGCAGCTTACAGGGGGCGAGTGGAAACACCATATATTTT
once	TRBJ2-7	.	TRBV21-1	CASSALRGGQGGSGSVYEQYF	TGTGCCAGCAGCGCCCTCCGGGGTGGGCAGGGAGGCTCCGGCAGCGTCTACGAGCAGTACTTC
.	TRBJ2-5	.	TRBV7-2	CASSLGHGLQETQYF	TGTGCCAGCAGCTTGGGGCATGGGTTGCAAGAGACCCAGTACTTC
.	TRBJ2-1	.	TRBV28	CASSFGYNEQFF	TGTGCCAGCAGTTTCGGCTACAATGAGCAGTTCTTC
.	TRBJ1-1	.	TRBV6-1	CAARGNTEAFF	TGTGCCGCGAGGGGGAACACTGAAGCTTTCTTT
once	TRBJ2-1	.	TRBV11-2	CASSSDGYNEQFF	TGTGCCAGCAGCTCCGACGGTTACAATGAGCAGTTCTTC
.	TRBJ2-7	TRBD2	TRBV6-6	CASSSPGLASYEQYF	TGTGCCAGCAGTTCCCCGGGACTAGCCTCCTACGAGCAGTACTTC